This is a list of T cell receptor beta chains from one sample in a study of blood T cell repertoires in COVID-19. Sequencing used immunoSEQ multiplex PCR; TCRdb keeps in-frame clones, though not all of them. The sample records more than 300,000 clones, about 90% being singletons. The sequencing sample was made of peripheral blood. The source of these receptors is a young woman who had recovered from COVID-19. Each CDR3 is given with its conserved first and last residue. D genes are given only for firm matches. Clone size is shown for a subset of rows, as once, few, many or a class of expanded clone.

TRBD1	TRBJ2-5	12	TRBV7-2	-	TGTGCCAGCAGCTTGGACAGGGAGACCCAGTACTTC	CASSLDRETQYF
TRBD2	TRBJ2-3	17	TRBV5-4	-	TGTGCCAGCAGAACCGGGACTAGCGGGAGAAGCACAGATACGCAGTATTTT	CASRTGTSGRSTDTQYF
-	TRBJ2-3	12	TRBV5-1	few	TGCGCCAGCAGCTACGAGAGGGATACGCAGTATTTT	CASSYERDTQYF
-	TRBJ1-1	15	TRBV9	-	TGTGCCAGCAGCGTAGGAGGGACAAGAAACACTGAAGCTTTCTTT	CASSVGGTRNTEAFF
TRBD1	TRBJ2-1	14	TRBV10-3	few	TGTGCCATCATGGGGGACAGGGCGGACAATGAGCAGTTCTTC	CAIMGDRADNEQFF
TRBD1	TRBJ2-3	15	TRBV6-2/TRBV6-3	-	TGTGCCAGCAGTTACTCGGGACAGAGCACAGATACGCAGTATTTT	CASSYSGQSTDTQYF
TRBD1	TRBJ1-4	18	TRBV23-1	-	TGCGCCAGCAGTCAACCAGACAGGGGGCGTGCAACTAATGAAAAACTGTTTTTT	CASSQPDRGRATNEKLFF
TRBD2	TRBJ2-1	17	TRBV11-2	-	TGTGCCAGCAGCTTATTTGTGATTCGCGCGGGAGGGACTGAGCAGTTCTTC	CASSLFVIRAGGTEQFF
-	TRBJ1-2	12	TRBV25-1	-	TGTGCCAGCAGTGAATCGGGGTATGGCTACACCTTC	CASSESGYGYTF
-	TRBJ1-1	13	TRBV7-2	once	TGTGCCAGCAGCTCGACAGGGAACACTGAAGCTTTCTTT	CASSSTGNTEAFF
TRBD1	TRBJ2-5	14	TRBV6-2/TRBV6-3	-	TGTGCCAGCAGATACACAGGGGGCCAAGAGACCCAGTACTTC	CASRYTGGQETQYF
TRBD1	TRBJ2-1	15	TRBV19	-	TGTGCCAGTAGTATAGGACAGGGCCCCTACAATGAGCAGTTCTTC	CASSIGQGPYNEQFF
-	TRBJ2-3	13	TRBV3-1/TRBV3-2	once	TGTGCCAGCAGCCGGGCGCACACAGATACGCAGTATTTT	CASSRAHTDTQYF
-	TRBJ2-3	15	TRBV19	-	TGTGCCAGTAGTCAGGACTTGGCTAGCACAGATACGCAGTATTTT	CASSQDLASTDTQYF
-	TRBJ2-2	12	TRBV10-3	-	TGTGCCATCACTAGCACCACCGGGGAGCTGTTTTTT	CAITSTTGELFF
TRBD1	TRBJ1-4	15	TRBV6-5	-	TGTGCCAGCAGTCTCCGACAGGGGCGAGGTGAAAAACTGTTTTTT	CASSLRQGRGEKLFF
-	TRBJ1-6	12	TRBV6-5	-	TGTGCCAGCAGGCGGGGGAATTCACCCCTCCACTTT	CASRRGNSPLHF
-	TRBJ2-5	12	TRBV10-2	-	TGCGCCGCGGGACAGAACCAAGAGACCCAGTACTTC	CAAGQNQETQYF
TRBD1	TRBJ1-3	17	TRBV18	-	TGTGCCAGCTCACCACCGGGACAGGGGGCCTCGACAAACACCATATATTTT	CASSPPGQGASTNTIYF
-	TRBJ2-2	12	TRBV24-1	-	TGTGCCACCAGTATCTCCACCGGGGAGCTGTTTTTT	CATSISTGELFF
TRBD2	TRBJ2-1	16	TRBV6-1	-	TGTGCCAGCAGTGTCTCCCCCACTAGCGGGAGCTATGAGCAGTTCTTC	CASSVSPTSGSYEQFF
TRBD1	TRBJ1-2	12	TRBV6-1	-	TGTGCCAGCAGAGGGACAGGGAGTCGATACACCTTC	CASRGTGSRYTF
-	TRBJ2-4	15	TRBV20-1	-	TGCAGTGCTAGTCCCGGGAGCCCGTCCAAAAACATTCAGTACTTC	CSASPGSPSKNIQYF
-	TRBJ2-2	15	TRBV7-2	-	TGTGCCAGCAGCTTAGACGGGAGTTCCACCGGGGAGCTGTTTTTT	CASSLDGSSTGELFF
-	TRBJ1-1	12	TRBV6-5	-	TGTGCCAGCACTCGTACGGGCACTGAAGCTTTCTTT	CASTRTGTEAFF
-	TRBJ1-1	16	TRBV6-5	-	TGTGCCAGCAGTTACGGGGGGGCCCTAGGGCCTGCTGAAGCTTTCTTT	CASSYGGALGPAEAFF